A single sample gave rise to the 20 T cell receptor beta chains below, sequenced in a study of Graves' ophthalmopathy and Graves' hyperthyroidism. From RNA, the CDR3 regions of TCR beta chains were amplified and sequenced. Second-round multiplex PCR came after first-round RT-PCR with HTBI primers. TCRdb reprocessed the multiplex PCR reads via MiXCR and lists one record per CDR3 protein. The sample lists roughly 400,000 distinct CDR3 sequences, about 15% occurring once. Sequencing input: peripheral blood. The receptors were sampled from an adult woman with stable Graves' hyperthyroidism.

Many counts were recorded for this clonotype. The chain couples TRBV4-3 to TRBJ2-7, with 9 bases fitting TRBD2. V shed 1 base and J 4 bases; nucleotides not matched to a gene: 8. The CDR3 has 16 amino acids. Germline CDR1 and CDR2: LGHNA and YSLEER. The CDR3 region is CASSQARAGGFYEQYF. The CDR3 bases are TGCGCCAGCAGCCAAGCTAGGGCGGGAGGGTTTTACGAGCAGTACTTC.

There are many counts of this clonotype. This rearrangement joins TRBV15 to TRBJ1-2; the match to TRBD1 covers 8 bases. Germline V lookup: CDR1 LNHNV, CDR2 YYDKDF (reference sequence). With V trimmed by 0 bases and J by 4 bases, 4 bases remained unmatched. The CDR3 is 15 amino acids. Here the CDR3 DNA reads TGTGCCACCAGCAGAGATCAGGGGGCGGGCTATGGCTACACCTTC. It codes for CATSRDQGAGYGYTF.

This clonotype has a count of ten or more. The V and J genes are TRBV10-2 and TRBJ2-5, with unresolved D. This CDR3 has 12 amino acids. Trimming removed 7 bases from V and 5 bases from J, with 11 bases in between. CDR1 is WSHSY, CDR2 SAAADI, per germline. The DNA of the CDR3 is TGCGCCAGCACCTCAGGACGGGAGACCCAGTACTTC. Its protein product is CASTSGRETQYF.

Points on this clonotype: At one end the junction does not follow the germline gene, possibly because of a read error. This chain joins TRBV6-5 and TRBJ2-5; D gene uncertain. This CDR3 spans 14 amino acids. The germline gives CDR1 MNHEY, CDR2 SVGAGI. CDR3 in DNA: TGTGCCAGCAGTTACGGCCGTTCCCAAGAGACCCATTACTTC. This codes for CASSYGRSQETHYF.

The sample holds many counts of this clonotype. The J gene is TRBJ1-2, the V gene TRBV12-3 or TRBV12-4; D is undetermined. The CDR3 consists of 14 residues. V was pared by 4 bases and J by 4 bases, with 13 bases between. CDR3 DNA sequence: TGTGCCAGCAGTTCTCGGATGTCAGCCTATGGCTACACCTTC. This codes for CASSSRMSAYGYTF.

This clonotype was observed many times. This rearrangement joins TRBV20-1 to TRBJ1-2; D possibly corresponds to TRBD1 (6 bases). This CDR3 comprises 15 residues. With 3 bases removed from V and 1 base from J, the gap between germline ends came to 15 bases. Germline CDR1 and CDR2: DFQATT and SNEGSKA (reference sequence). In DNA form, the CDR3 reads TGCAGTGCTAGTTCGGGGGGGCTAATTAACTATGGCTACACCTTC. Translated: CSASSGGLINYGYTF.

This clonotype has a count of ten or more. The chain combines TRBV12-5 with TRBJ1-1; unclear D gene. Per germline, CDR1 LGHNT and CDR2 FRNRAP. The CDR3 runs to 12 residues. V lost 1 base and J 6 bases, leaving 6 bases between the germline ends. In DNA, the CDR3 is TGTGCTAGTGGTTTGGACGGGCCTGAAGCTTTCTTT. This translates into CASGLDGPEAFF.

This clonotype was detected many times. This chain uses TRBV30 with TRBJ1-1; 8 bases line up with TRBD1. The CDR3 totals 13 residues. Losses at the gene ends were 4 bases for V and 5 bases for J; bases not matched to a gene: 6. Looked up from germline, CDR1 is GTSNPN and CDR2 is SVGIG (reference sequence). In nucleotides, the CDR3 is TGTGCCTGGAACCGACAGGGGTCGACTGAAGCTTTCTTT. Translating gives CAWNRQGSTEAFF.

This clonotype showed up many times. J is TRBJ1-2 and V is TRBV6-1; 9 bases line up with TRBD1. J was trimmed by 4 bases and V by 6 bases; bases with no gene match: 9. The CDR3 sequence is 15 residues long. CDR1 MNHNS and CDR2 SASEGT come from the germline V gene. CDR3 coding DNA: TGTGCCAGCAGCCTACAACAGGGGGCTGGCTATGGCTACACCTTC. Its protein product is CASSLQQGAGYGYTF.

This clonotype was seen many times. The chain is built from TRBV5-6 and TRBJ1-5, with D uncertain. V lost 0 bases and J 0 bases, leaving 10 bases between the germline ends. The CDR3 extends over 16 amino acids. Per the germline V gene, CDR1 is SGHDT and CDR2 is YYEEEE. CDR3 in DNA: TGTGCCAGCAGCTTGGGAGCCAGCCCTAGCAATCAGCCCCAGCATTTT. It is translated as CASSLGASPSNQPQHF.

Many counts were recorded for this clonotype. V usage is TRBV7-2 and J usage is TRBJ2-5; 7 bases are a match to TRBD1. V was clipped by 2 bases and J by 5 bases; unmatched bases: 8. Germline CDR1 reads SGHTA; CDR2 reads FQGNSA. The CDR3 has 15 amino acids. CDR3 in DNA: TGTGCCAGCAGCTTAATGGGACAGCCCCGGGAGACCCAGTACTTC. Protein product: CASSLMGQPRETQYF.

This clonotype was seen repeatedly, ten times or more. The junction and the germline gene differ at one end; a read error may be behind it. The V call is TRBV12-3 or TRBV12-4, the J call TRBJ2-2, with D unresolved. The CDR3 length is 13 residues. CDR3 nucleotides: TGTGCCAGCAGTCCGTCGAATACCGGGGAGCTGTTTTTT. Translated: CASSPSNTGELFF.

Ten or more counts support this clonotype. The rearrangement links TRBV5-1 to TRBJ1-1; 7 positions agree with TRBD1. CDR1 is SGHRS and CDR2 is YFSETQ in the germline V gene. J lost 0 bases, V lost 4 bases, and 12 bases had no gene match. CDR3 length equals 17 residues. This chain's CDR3 is CASSTHRGPSVNTEAFF. CDR3 DNA sequence: TGCGCCAGCAGCACCCACAGGGGCCCTTCTGTGAACACTGAAGCTTTCTTT.

CDR3 amino acids: CASRVQGGTDTQYF. The CDR3 nucleotides read TGTGCCAGCAGGGTGCAGGGTGGCACAGATACGCAGTATTTT. This chain links TRBV2 with TRBJ2-3; tentative D call: TRBD1 (5 bases). The CDR3 is 14 amino acids. Trimming stripped 6 bases from V and 1 base from J, with 11 bases between. Per the germline V gene, CDR1 is SNHLY and CDR2 is FYNNEI.

This clonotype has a count of ten or more. The V and J genes are TRBV12-3 or TRBV12-4 and TRBJ2-1, with 15 bases matching TRBD2. CDR3 length equals 17 residues. V lost 8 bases, J lost 6 bases, and 11 bases stayed unmatched. In DNA, the CDR3 is TGTGCCAGCGAGACCGGGACTAGCGGGGGGTACGGCAATGAGCAGTTCTTC. It yields the protein CASETGTSGGYGNEQFF.

This clonotype was detected ten times or more. This chain connects TRBV28 to TRBJ1-5; 7 bases fit TRBD1. Germline CDR1 reads MDHEN; CDR2 reads SYDVKM. The CDR3 covers 14 residues. V lost 4 bases, J lost 7 bases, and 7 bases stayed unmatched. The CDR3 spells CASSYRGAGQPQHF. In DNA form, the CDR3 reads TGTGCCAGCAGTTACAGGGGCGCGGGGCAGCCCCAGCATTTT.

In its sample, this clonotype was seen many times. The chain has TRBV7-2 and TRBJ2-2; TRBD2 might be the D (6 bases). The CDR3 runs 15 residues. Germline V lookup: CDR1 SGHTA, CDR2 FQGNSA. V lost 2 bases and J 6 bases, leaving 13 bases between the germline ends. CDR3 in DNA: TGTGCCAGCAGCTTATTTACGGGAGAGGCCGGGGAGCTGTTTTTT. The encoded protein is CASSLFTGEAGELFF. The entire variable domain, with the rest obtained from reference TRBV7-2 and TRBJ2-2, is as follows: GAGVSQSPSNKVTEKGKDVELRCDPISGHTALYWYRQSLGQGLEFLIYFQGNSAPDKSGLPSDRFSAERTGGSVSTLTIQRTQQEDSAVYLCASSLFTGEAGELFFGEGSRLTVL.

This clonotype was counted at least ten times. The rearrangement uses TRBV7-2 and TRBJ1-3, with D hard to call. Germline assignment: CDR1 SGHTA and CDR2 FQGNSA. The V gene lost 7 bases and the J gene lost 2 bases, with 9 bases spanning the gap. The CDR3 sequence is 13 residues long. The chain's CDR3 is CASKSLTGNTIYF. Here the CDR3 DNA reads TGTGCCAGCAAATCTCTAACTGGAAACACCATATATTTT.

The chain recombines TRBV29-1 with TRBJ2-7; D may be TRBD1 (6 bases). Germline V gives CDR1 SQVTM, CDR2 ANQGSEA. Trimming took 6 bases from V and 3 from J, leaving 21 bases between them. This CDR3 spans 15 amino acids. The DNA for the CDR3 is TGCAGCGTAAAGGGACCCGGGACATCGGGCTACGAGCAGTACTTC. It codes for CSVKGPGTSGYEQYF.

In its sample, this clonotype was seen many times. The V call is TRBV11-2, the J call TRBJ1-1; perhaps TRBD1 as D (6 bases). Germline lookup yields CDR1 SGHAT and CDR2 FQNNGV. This CDR3 contains 14 residues. The V end was cut by 4 bases, the J end by 0 bases, with 9 bases between. In DNA form, the CDR3 reads TGTGCCAGCAGCTCACGGGACATGAACACTGAAGCTTTCTTT. This encodes CASSSRDMNTEAFF.